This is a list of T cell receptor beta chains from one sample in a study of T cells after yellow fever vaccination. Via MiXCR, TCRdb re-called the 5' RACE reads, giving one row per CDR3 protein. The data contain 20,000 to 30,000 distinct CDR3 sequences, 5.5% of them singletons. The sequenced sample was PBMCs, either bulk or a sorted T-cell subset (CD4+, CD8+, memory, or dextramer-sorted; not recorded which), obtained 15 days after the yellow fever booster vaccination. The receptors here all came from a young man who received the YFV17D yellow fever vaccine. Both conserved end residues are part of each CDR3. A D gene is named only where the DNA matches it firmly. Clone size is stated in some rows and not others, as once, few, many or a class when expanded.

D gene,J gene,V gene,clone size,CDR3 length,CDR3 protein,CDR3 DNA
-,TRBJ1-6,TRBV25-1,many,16,CASSVGTGGRNSPLHF,TGTGCCAGCAGTGTGGGTACGGGAGGTCGTAATTCACCCCTCCACTTT
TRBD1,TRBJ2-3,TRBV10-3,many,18,CAIGGGQDIVGSTDTQYF,TGTGCCATCGGAGGGGGACAGGATATCGTGGGGAGCACAGATACGCAGTATTTT
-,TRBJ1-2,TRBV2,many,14,CASSIVQGNSGYTF,TGTGCCAGTTCCATCGTACAGGGAAACTCTGGCTACACCTTC
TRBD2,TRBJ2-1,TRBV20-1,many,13,CSASGTSGRNQFF,TGCAGTGCTAGCGGGACTAGCGGGAGAAACCAGTTCTTC
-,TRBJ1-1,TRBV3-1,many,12,CASSQRREEAFF,TGTGCCAGCAGCCAGAGACGAGAGGAAGCTTTCTTT
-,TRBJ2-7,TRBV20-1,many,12,CSARDDGYEQYF,TGCAGTGCTAGAGATGACGGATACGAGCAGTACTTC
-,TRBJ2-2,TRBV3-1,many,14,CASSRSWNTGELFF,TGTGCCAGCAGCAGGTCTTGGAACACCGGGGAGCTGTTTTTT
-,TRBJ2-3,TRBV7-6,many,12,CASSSVEDTQYF,TGTGCCAGCTCATCGGTGGAGGATACGCAGTATTTT
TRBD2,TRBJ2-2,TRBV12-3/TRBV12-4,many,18,CASSPQVGAGVRNGELFF,TGTGCCAGCAGTCCCCAAGTCGGAGCGGGAGTGAGGAACGGGGAGCTGTTTTTT
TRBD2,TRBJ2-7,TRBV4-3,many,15,CASSQELAPAYEQYF,TGCGCCAGCAGCCAAGAACTAGCGCCAGCCTACGAGCAGTACTTC
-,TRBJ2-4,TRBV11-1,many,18,CASSLILGASLAKNIQYF,TGTGCCAGCAGCTTAATTCTCGGGGCATCCCTAGCCAAAAACATTCAGTACTTC
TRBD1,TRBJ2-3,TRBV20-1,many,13,CSAKVQGADTQYF,TGCAGTGCAAAGGTCCAGGGGGCAGATACGCAGTATTTT
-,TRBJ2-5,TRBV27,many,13,CASSSQGRQTQYF,TGTGCCAGCAGTTCACAGGGGAGGCAGACCCAGTACTTC
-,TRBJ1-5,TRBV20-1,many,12,CSVGTGNQPQHF,TGCAGTGTTGGGACGGGCAATCAGCCCCAGCATTTT
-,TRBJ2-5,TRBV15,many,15,CATSRDPHSAETQYF,TGTGCCACCAGCAGAGATCCACACTCCGCAGAGACCCAGTACTTC
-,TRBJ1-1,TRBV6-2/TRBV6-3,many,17,CASSYSIIPRLGAEAFF,TGTGCCAGCAGTTACTCGATCATCCCCCGCTTAGGTGCGGAAGCTTTCTTT
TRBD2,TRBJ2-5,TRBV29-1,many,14,CSVDGGRAKETQYF,TGCAGCGTTGATGGCGGGAGGGCCAAAGAGACCCAGTACTTC
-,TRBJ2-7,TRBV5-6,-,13,CARGPGRWNEQYF,TGTGCCAGGGGCCCCGGCCGTTGGAACGAGCAGTACTTC
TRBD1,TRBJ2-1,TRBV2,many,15,CASSLGQGAGNEQFF,TGTGCCAGCAGTTTAGGACAGGGGGCTGGCAATGAGCAGTTCTTC